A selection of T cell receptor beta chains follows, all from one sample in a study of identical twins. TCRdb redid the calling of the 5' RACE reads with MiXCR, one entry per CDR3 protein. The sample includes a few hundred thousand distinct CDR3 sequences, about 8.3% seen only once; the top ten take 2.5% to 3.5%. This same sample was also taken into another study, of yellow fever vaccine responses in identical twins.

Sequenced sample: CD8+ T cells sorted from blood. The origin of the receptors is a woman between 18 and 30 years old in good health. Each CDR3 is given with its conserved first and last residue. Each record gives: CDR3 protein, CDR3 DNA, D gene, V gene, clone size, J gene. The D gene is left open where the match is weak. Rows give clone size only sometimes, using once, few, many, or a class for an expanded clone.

CASSAQTPGEQYF,TGTGCCAGCAGTGCGCAGACCCCCGGCGAGCAGTACTTC,NA,TRBV27,many,TRBJ2-7
CASSVAGDGDYEQYF,TGTGCCAGCAGCGTAGCCGGGGACGGGGACTACGAGCAGTACTTC,NA,TRBV9,few,TRBJ2-7
CSVDLQGRGYTF,TGCAGCGTTGATTTACAGGGTCGGGGCTACACCTTC,NA,TRBV29-1,NA,TRBJ1-2
CSAKTGLDTEAFF,TGCAGTGCGAAGACAGGACTGGACACTGAAGCTTTCTTT,NA,TRBV20-1,few,TRBJ1-1
CASSRPGLADWGPGTGELFF,TGTGCCAGCAGCCGTCCGGGACTAGCGGATTGGGGGCCGGGCACCGGGGAGCTGTTTTTT,TRBD2,TRBV5-6,many,TRBJ2-2
CASSVGPRRDEQYF,TGTGCCAGCAGCGTGGGCCCTAGGAGGGACGAGCAGTACTTC,NA,TRBV9,NA,TRBJ2-7
CASGQRDSTDTQYF,TGTGCTAGTGGTCAGCGGGACAGCACAGATACGCAGTATTTT,TRBD2,TRBV12-5,many,TRBJ2-3
CSARGIILAGISGELFF,TGCAGTGCTAGGGGGATCATTTTAGCGGGAATATCCGGGGAGCTGTTTTTT,TRBD2,TRBV20-1,NA,TRBJ2-2
CASSTPGATSGSGAYNEQFF,TGTGCCAGCAGCACCCCCGGGGCGACTAGCGGGAGTGGCGCCTACAATGAGCAGTTCTTC,TRBD2,TRBV12-3/TRBV12-4,NA,TRBJ2-1
CASSQASGAPNEQFF,TGTGCCAGCAGCCAAGCTAGCGGGGCTCCCAATGAGCAGTTCTTC,TRBD2,TRBV3-1,many,TRBJ2-1
CARIQGMEQYF,TGTGCCCGCATACAGGGAATGGAGCAGTACTTC,NA,TRBV30,few,TRBJ2-7
CSASTPDRGVAGYTF,TGCAGTGCTTCAACACCGGACAGGGGGGTGGCTGGCTACACCTTC,TRBD1,TRBV20-1,few,TRBJ1-2
CSVGERHSYEQYF,TGCAGCGTTGGGGAGCGACACTCCTACGAGCAGTACTTC,NA,TRBV29-1,many,TRBJ2-7
CSVDWGTGANVLTF,TGCAGCGTTGACTGGGGAACTGGGGCCAACGTCCTGACTTTC,NA,TRBV29-1,many,TRBJ2-6
CASAVDSGPYFNEQFF,TGCGCCAGCGCGGTTGATAGCGGGCCATACTTCAATGAGCAGTTCTTC,TRBD2,TRBV4-1,many,TRBJ2-1
CASSLEGYAGSYEQYF,TGTGCCAGCAGCTTAGAAGGGTACGCGGGCTCCTACGAGCAGTACTTC,NA,TRBV7-6,many,TRBJ2-7
CSVEITSVRTDTQYF,TGCAGCGTTGAAATAACTAGCGTGCGCACAGATACGCAGTATTTT,TRBD2,TRBV29-1,many,TRBJ2-3
CASSYVGGGSTDTQYF,TGTGCCAGCAGTTACGTCGGGGGAGGGAGCACAGATACGCAGTATTTT,TRBD2,TRBV6-5,NA,TRBJ2-3
CASNFGGGQETQYF,TGTGCCAGCAACTTTGGGGGGGGGCAAGAGACCCAGTACTTC,TRBD2,TRBV6-1,many,TRBJ2-5
CASSLNARGGGPFTSEQFF,TGTGCCAGCAGCTTAAATGCTAGGGGTGGAGGCCCCTTCACCTCTGAGCAGTTCTTC,NA,TRBV11-2,NA,TRBJ2-1
CASSGTGSSPNNEQFF,TGTGCCAGCAGTGGTACAGGTTCTTCTCCAAACAATGAGCAGTTCTTC,NA,TRBV7-9,few,TRBJ2-1
CASSSGPNLEAFF,TGTGCCAGCAGCTCTGGACCGAACCTTGAAGCTTTCTTT,NA,TRBV7-9,NA,TRBJ1-1
CATTAGTGGYNEQFF,TGTGCCACCACGGCCGGGACAGGGGGTTACAATGAGCAGTTCTTC,TRBD1,TRBV19,NA,TRBJ2-1
CASSSEGSYNEQFF,TGTGCCAGCAGTTCCGAGGGGTCCTACAATGAGCAGTTCTTC,NA,TRBV12-3/TRBV12-4,many,TRBJ2-1
CASSAGTGRYEQYF,TGCGCCAGCAGTGCCGGGACAGGGAGGTACGAGCAGTACTTC,TRBD1,TRBV4-3,NA,TRBJ2-7
CASSLGTGVNTGELFF,TGTGCCAGCAGTTTAGGGACAGGGGTTAACACCGGGGAGCTGTTTTTT,TRBD1,TRBV12-3/TRBV12-4,NA,TRBJ2-2
CASSFTKGNTGELFF,TGTGCCAGCAGCTTTACCAAGGGTAACACCGGGGAGCTGTTTTTT,NA,TRBV7-6,many,TRBJ2-2
CASSLGVAIGELFF,TGTGCCAGCAGCTTGGGAGTAGCGATCGGGGAGCTGTTTTTT,NA,TRBV7-2,few,TRBJ2-2
CSVVGLANTDTQYF,TGCAGCGTTGTCGGACTAGCTAACACAGATACGCAGTATTTT,TRBD2,TRBV29-1,few,TRBJ2-3
CASSLQGWAEQYF,TGTGCCAGTAGTCTCCAGGGTTGGGCCGAGCAGTACTTC,NA,TRBV19,few,TRBJ2-7
CATGQSSYEQYF,TGTGCCACGGGACAGAGCTCCTACGAGCAGTACTTC,TRBD1,TRBV27,many,TRBJ2-7
CASSSYSRDPEETQYF,TGTGCCAGCAGCTCATATTCTCGGGACCCCGAAGAGACCCAGTACTTC,NA,TRBV13,NA,TRBJ2-5
CSARKTGEQETQYF,TGCAGTGCTAGAAAGACAGGGGAGCAAGAGACCCAGTACTTC,TRBD1,TRBV20-1,NA,TRBJ2-5
CASSLGSAQETQYF,TGTGCCAGCAGCTTGGGGTCAGCACAAGAGACCCAGTACTTC,NA,TRBV5-6,few,TRBJ2-5
CASSSSAQPYEQYF,TGTGCCAGCAGCTCCTCCGCTCAACCCTACGAGCAGTACTTC,NA,TRBV5-5,few,TRBJ2-7
CASSPSGGSYNEQFF,TGTGCCAGCTCACCTAGCGGGGGGTCCTACAATGAGCAGTTCTTC,TRBD2,TRBV18,few,TRBJ2-1
CASSQDKDPKEQYF,TGCGCCAGCAGCCAAGATAAGGACCCCAAGGAGCAGTACTTC,NA,TRBV4-3,NA,TRBJ2-7
CASSPVVRQGTSTNYGYTF,TGTGCCAGCAGCCCGGTAGTGAGACAGGGGACCTCTACTAACTATGGCTACACCTTC,TRBD1,TRBV5-6,many,TRBJ1-2
CASSQVSRTGEQYF,TGTGCCAGCAGCCAAGTTAGCCGGACAGGGGAGCAGTACTTC,TRBD1,TRBV14,NA,TRBJ2-7
CAMGQGDILRGDTQYF,TGTGCCATGGGCCAGGGGGACATCCTTCGGGGAGATACGCAGTATTTT,TRBD1,TRBV5-8,NA,TRBJ2-3